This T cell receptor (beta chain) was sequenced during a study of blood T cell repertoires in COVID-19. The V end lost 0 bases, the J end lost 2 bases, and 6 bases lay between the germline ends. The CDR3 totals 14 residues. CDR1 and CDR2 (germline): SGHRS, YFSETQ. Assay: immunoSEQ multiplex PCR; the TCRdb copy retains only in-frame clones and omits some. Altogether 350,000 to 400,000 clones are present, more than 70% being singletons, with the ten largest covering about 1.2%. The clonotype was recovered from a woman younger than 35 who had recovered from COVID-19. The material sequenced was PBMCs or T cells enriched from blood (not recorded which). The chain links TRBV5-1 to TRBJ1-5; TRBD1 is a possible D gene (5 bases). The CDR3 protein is CASSLVGGNQPQHF. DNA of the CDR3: TGCGCCAGCAGCTTGGTAGGGGGCAATCAGCCCCAGCATTTT.